Below are 18 T cell receptor beta chains sequenced from a single sample in a study of T-cell memory formation after mild COVID-19. TCRdb re-called the 5' RACE reads with MiXCR, one entry per CDR3 protein. The data contain about 250,000 distinct CDR3 sequences, 15% of them singletons. The sample taken for sequencing was PBMCs or a T cell subset sorted from them (not recorded which). The receptor set was obtained from an adult woman who had mild COVID-19 (a few samples of this study predate the infection). Cell type and time point are not known.

In this sample, this clonotype turned up a few times. This chain connects TRBV29-1 to TRBJ1-5; D is uncertain. Looked up from germline, CDR1 is SQVTM and CDR2 is ANQGSEA. Trimming pared 4 bases from V and 2 bases from J, leaving 6 bases between. This CDR3 spans 12 amino acids. CDR3 coding DNA: TGCAGCGTTGGGCAGGGCAATCAGCCCCAGCATTTT. Translated, it gives CSVGQGNQPQHF.

This clonotype showed up just a few times. The chain couples TRBV29-1 to TRBJ1-6, with TRBD1 identical over 8 bases. Trimming took 7 bases from V and 13 from J; bases not matched to a gene: 9. Germline V lookup: CDR1 SQVTM, CDR2 ANQGSEA. The CDR3 has 12 amino acids. CDR3 sequence reads: CSGDRPVWPLHF. Here the CDR3 DNA reads TGCAGCGGGGACAGGCCCGTTTGGCCCCTCCACTTT. Based on the CDR3 plus reference TRBV29-1 and TRBJ1-6, the full variable domain is SAVISQKPSRDICQRGTSLTIQCQVDSQVTMMFWYRQQPGQSLTLIATANQGSEATYESGFVIDKFPISRPNLTFSTLTVSNMSPEDSSIYLCSGDRPVWPLHFGNGTRLTVT.

The chain couples TRBV5-1 to TRBJ2-3; 7 bases fit TRBD2. CDR3 length: 15 amino acids. Germline V gene data show CDR1 as SGHRS and CDR2 as YFSETQ. V shed 4 bases and J 1 base; nucleotides not matched to a gene: 6. The CDR3 region has the DNA TGCGCCAGCAGCCGGGAGGTACCCCGCACAGATACGCAGTATTTT. This gives the protein CASSREVPRTDTQYF.

The rearrangement uses TRBV20-1 and TRBJ2-1; possible D gene TRBD2, 5 bases. V was cut by 5 bases and J by 7 bases, with 24 bases left in between. From germline, CDR1 is DFQATT and CDR2 SNEGSKA (reference sequence). CDR3 length: 16 residues. The CDR3 is CSAPYTRAVLGNEQFF. The CDR3 region has the DNA TGCAGTGCTCCCTACACGAGAGCGGTCCTAGGGAATGAGCAGTTCTTC.

This clonotype was observed a few times. The chain links TRBV2 to TRBJ2-7; D remains ambiguous. Deletions cut 8 bases from V and 0 bases from J, with 8 bases between. Germline V lookup: CDR1 SNHLY, CDR2 FYNNEI. The CDR3 sequence is 12 residues long. The CDR3 protein is CASDPTSYEQYF. CDR3 coding DNA: TGTGCCAGCGATCCGACCTCCTACGAGCAGTACTTC.

The chain combines TRBV7-3 with TRBJ1-2; 7 bases map to TRBD1. Per germline, CDR1 SGHTA and CDR2 FQGTGA. The CDR3 consists of 16 residues. V lost 5 bases, J lost 0 bases, and 9 bases stayed unmatched. CDR3 amino acids: CASSPGQAPANYGYTF. The CDR3 region has the DNA TGTGCCAGCAGCCCCGGACAGGCGCCAGCTAACTATGGCTACACCTTC.

There are a few counts of this clonotype. The V gene is TRBV5-1, the J gene TRBJ2-7; D is perhaps TRBD1 (5 bases). From germline, CDR1 is SGHRS and CDR2 YFSETQ. Trimming stripped 0 bases from V and 1 base from J, with 11 bases between. The CDR3 is 15 amino acids. CDR3 amino acids: CASSLESRASYEQYF. The CDR3 DNA follows: TGCGCCAGCAGCTTGGAATCCAGGGCGTCCTACGAGCAGTACTTC.

This clonotype was seen a few times. The chain recombines TRBV5-1 with TRBJ1-1; the D gene is possibly TRBD1 (5 bases). Trimming pared 5 bases from V and 1 base from J, leaving 12 bases between. The CDR3 length is 14 residues. Germline V gene data show CDR1 as SGHRS and CDR2 as YFSETQ. CDR3 in amino acids: CASSFGTRNTEAFF. CDR3 nucleotide sequence: TGCGCCAGCAGTTTCGGGACGAGGAACACTGAAGCTTTCTTT.

This clonotype was observed many times. The chain recombines TRBV5-1 with TRBJ2-5; a possible D gene is TRBD1 (5 bases). Germline lookup yields CDR1 SGHRS and CDR2 YFSETQ. The CDR3 contains 14 residues. The ends were cut back, 7 bases at V and 4 bases at J, with 17 bases in the middle. The CDR3 coding sequence is TGCGCCAGCGCGGCCGGACACGGCCTAGAGACCCAGTACTTC. It translates to CASAAGHGLETQYF. The variable domain in full, completed from reference TRBV5-1 and TRBJ2-5, reads KAGVTQTPRYLIKTRGQQVTLSCSPISGHRSVSWYQQTPGQGLQFLFEYFSETQRNKGNFPGRFSGRQFSNSRSEMNVSTLELGDSALYLCASAAGHGLETQYFGPGTRLLVL.

The J gene is TRBJ1-2, the V gene TRBV5-1; the D is unclear. The V gene lost 1 base and the J gene lost 4 bases, with 17 bases spanning the gap. The CDR3 consists of 16 residues. The V gene's germline CDR1 is SGHRS and CDR2 YFSETQ. The CDR3 protein is CASSLNGRALGYGYTF. The DNA for the CDR3 is TGCGCCAGCAGCTTGAATGGACGGGCGCTAGGCTATGGCTACACCTTC.

The CDR3 loop is CASSDRDRASYEQYF. The CDR3 DNA reads as TGTGCCAGCAGTGACCGGGACAGGGCCTCCTACGAGCAGTACTTC. The gene calls are TRBV12-3 or TRBV12-4 and TRBJ2-7; TRBD1 agrees at 9 bases. The J segment lost 0 bases and the V segment lost 5 bases, leaving 5 bases of the junction unmatched. The CDR3 length is 15 residues.

V usage is TRBV2 and J usage is TRBJ1-6; maybe TRBD1 (5 bases). The germline gives CDR1 SNHLY, CDR2 FYNNEI. The CDR3 totals 15 residues. V was cut by 8 bases and J by 10 bases, with 21 bases left in between. This CDR3 reads CASGMAPTVGSPLHF. Here the CDR3 DNA reads TGTGCCAGCGGAATGGCCCCGACAGTGGGCTCACCCCTCCACTTT.

This clonotype was detected a few times. The chain couples TRBV27 to TRBJ2-2, with D possibly being TRBD2 (6 bases). Germline assignment: CDR1 MNHEY and CDR2 SMNVEV (reference sequence). The CDR3 runs 15 residues. V lost 7 bases and J 6 bases, leaving 18 bases between the germline ends. The CDR3 nucleotides read TGTGCCAGCACCCCCACCGGGACTCGGCCCGGGGAGCTGTTTTTT. Translation gives CASTPTGTRPGELFF.

This chain links TRBV10-2 with TRBJ2-1; D may match TRBD1 or TRBD2 (5 bases each). CDR1 and CDR2 (germline): WSHSY, SAAADI. Trimming cost V 0 bases and J 2 bases, with 11 bases left between them. This CDR3 has 16 residues. This chain's CDR3 is CASSESWGITYNEQFF. The CDR3 nucleotides read TGCGCCAGCAGTGAGTCGTGGGGGATTACCTACAATGAGCAGTTCTTC.

The chain couples TRBV10-3 to TRBJ2-7; D is perhaps TRBD1 or TRBD2 (5 bases each). Between the trimmed V and J ends, which lost 0 bases and 7 bases, there was a span of 13 bases. Germline V gives CDR1 ENHRY, CDR2 SYGVKD. The CDR3 is 14 residues long. CDR3 nucleotides: TGTGCCATCAGTGAGTCCGGGACCCCGCAAGAGCAGTACTTC. It codes for CAISESGTPQEQYF.

In this sample, this clonotype turned up a few times. The gene calls are TRBV20-1 and TRBJ2-1, with 8 bases identical to TRBD2. The V and J ends lost 2 bases and 4 bases, in that order; junction bases with no gene match: 7. Germline V gene data show CDR1 as DFQATT and CDR2 as SNEGSKA (reference sequence). CDR3 size: 15 residues. CDR3 protein: CSARPSSGLYNEQFF. The CDR3 DNA reads as TGCAGTGCTAGACCTTCTAGCGGGCTTTACAATGAGCAGTTCTTC.

This chain joins TRBV7-3 and TRBJ1-2; 9 nucleotides align to TRBD1. V shed 5 bases and J 14 bases; nucleotides not matched to a gene: 12. There are 13 residues in the CDR3. Germline V gene data show CDR1 as SGHTA and CDR2 as FQGTGA. The CDR3 protein is CASSPTRDRVPTF. The CDR3 DNA reads as TGTGCCAGCAGCCCGACCCGGGACAGGGTTCCGACCTTC.

The chain carries TRBV9 and TRBJ2-2; 8 bases fit TRBD2. J was trimmed by 2 bases and V by 0 bases; bases with no gene match: 3. The CDR3 covers 16 residues. Germline CDR1 reads SGDLS; CDR2 reads YYNGEE. The CDR3 loop reads CASSVVAGLNTGELFF. The CDR3, as DNA: TGTGCCAGCAGCGTAGTAGCGGGACTAAACACCGGGGAGCTGTTTTTT.